The 20 T cell receptor beta chains in this list originate from one sample, sequenced in a study of T cells after yellow fever vaccination. TCRdb ran MiXCR on the 5' RACE reads and lists one entry per CDR3 protein. This sample yields about 400,000 distinct CDR3 sequences, of which 11% are seen a single time; roughly a sixth belongs to the top ten. Sequencing used PBMCs, obtained on the day of the first yellow fever vaccination. The origin of the receptors is a man aged 18-30 years who received the YFV17D yellow fever vaccine.

This clonotype has more than one count but fewer than ten. The chain employs TRBV5-4 and TRBJ1-3, with D perhaps TRBD1 (6 bases). The CDR3 extends over 15 amino acids. V lost 4 bases and J lost 2, with 13 bases in between. Germline values: CDR1 SGHNT, CDR2 YYREEE (reference sequence). CDR3 nucleotide sequence: TGTGCCAGCAGCGTGGAACAGGGTGCTGGAAACACCATATATTTT. Translated, it gives CASSVEQGAGNTIYF.

This clonotype came up a few times. V usage is TRBV10-3 and J usage is TRBJ1-3; tentative D call: TRBD1 (5 bases). CDR3 length: 15 amino acids. Germline loops: CDR1 ENHRY, CDR2 SYGVKD. The V end lost 6 bases, the J end lost 0 bases, and 12 bases lay between the germline ends. CDR3 sequence reads: CAISLGLTSGNTIYF. The CDR3 nucleotides are TGTGCCATCAGCTTGGGACTGACCTCTGGAAACACCATATATTTT.

This chain connects TRBV20-1 to TRBJ1-2, with D unresolved. Germline V gene lookup returns CDR1 DFQATT and CDR2 SNEGSKA (reference sequence). The CDR3 covers 13 residues. V dropped 3 bases and J dropped 4 bases, with 12 bases sitting between them. Here the CDR3 reads CSASGSGGYGYTF. In DNA, the CDR3 is TGCAGTGCTAGTGGCTCGGGCGGCTATGGCTACACCTTC.

There are a few counts of this clonotype. This rearrangement joins TRBV7-2 to TRBJ2-2, with D hard to call. V was pared by 5 bases and J by 6 bases, with 16 bases between. The CDR3 runs to 15 residues. Germline V CDR1 and CDR2: SGHTA, FQGNSA. Written as DNA, the CDR3 is TGTGCCAGCAGCCTGGGCAGGCCGAAGGCCGGGGAGCTGTTTTTT. It yields the protein CASSLGRPKAGELFF. Looking up the rest from reference TRBV7-2 and TRBJ2-2 gives the full variable domain: GAGVSQSPSNKVTEKGKDVELRCDPISGHTALYWYRQSLGQGLEFLIYFQGNSAPDKSGLPSDRFSAERTGGSVSTLTIQRTQQEDSAVYLCASSLGRPKAGELFFGEGSRLTVL.

This clonotype was observed a few times. The chain uses TRBV20-1 and TRBJ1-5, with 8 bases fitting TRBD1. Germline CDR1 and CDR2: DFQATT and SNEGSKA (reference sequence). J gave up 4 bases and V 0 bases, and 5 bases lay outside the gene matches. The CDR3 is made up of 15 amino acids. For the CDR3, the DNA is TGCAGTGCTAGAGATCAGGGGGCATCGAATCAGCCCCAGCATTTT. This translates into CSARDQGASNQPQHF.

The rearrangement uses TRBV27 and TRBJ1-2; D is possibly TRBD1 (5 bases). Germline CDR1 reads MNHEY; CDR2 reads SMNVEV (reference sequence). This CDR3 is 14 amino acids long. Trimming stripped 6 bases from V and 6 bases from J, with 17 bases between. The CDR3 spells CASSAIRDGNGYTF. In DNA, the CDR3 is TGTGCCAGCAGCGCCATAAGGGACGGGAATGGCTACACCTTC.

The chain has TRBV9 and TRBJ2-3; TRBD2 matches at 8 bases. V lost 0 bases to trimming and J lost 2 bases; unmatched junction nucleotides: 5. There are 16 residues in the CDR3. From germline, CDR1 is SGDLS and CDR2 YYNGEE. CDR3 sequence reads: CASSVGGLADTDTQYF. CDR3 in DNA: TGTGCCAGCAGCGTAGGCGGACTAGCAGACACAGATACGCAGTATTTT.

This clonotype has more than one count but fewer than ten. The chain recombines TRBV20-1 with TRBJ2-1, with D perhaps matching TRBD2 (6 bases). The V gene lost 2 bases and the J gene lost 7 bases, with 15 bases spanning the gap. The CDR3 runs 14 residues. Germline V gene lookup returns CDR1 DFQATT and CDR2 SNEGSKA (reference sequence). CDR3 nucleotide sequence: TGCAGTGCTAGACCCATGGACTACCTTAATGAGCAGTTCTTC. Its translation is CSARPMDYLNEQFF.

The count of this clonotype is one. The chain combines TRBV6-2 or TRBV6-3 with TRBJ2-1; D not certain. The CDR3 is 11 residues long. The V end lost 4 bases, the J end lost 15 bases, and 13 bases lay between the germline ends. The germline V gene has CDR1 MNHEY and CDR2 SVGEGT. CDR3 region: CASSSQNVGFF. DNA of the CDR3: TGTGCCAGCAGTTCCCAAAATGTAGGGTTCTTC.

This clonotype was seen ten or more times. This chain uses TRBV18 with TRBJ2-1; the D is unclear. The V gene's germline CDR1 is KGHSH and CDR2 LQKENI. V was pared by 0 bases and J by 7 bases, with 4 bases between. The CDR3 extends over 12 amino acids. The DNA of the CDR3 is TGTGCCAGCTCACCACCCGGAAATGAGCAGTTCTTC. Translation: CASSPPGNEQFF.

V usage is TRBV5-4 and J usage is TRBJ2-7; TRBD1 aligns across 8 bases. The CDR3 spans 15 residues. V was clipped by 6 bases and J by 2 bases; unmatched bases: 10. Per the germline V gene, CDR1 is SGHNT and CDR2 is YYREEE (reference sequence). In DNA form, the CDR3 reads TGTGCCAGCACTACGGACAGGGAGCAAGCCTACGAGCAGTACTTC. It translates to CASTTDREQAYEQYF.

This clonotype was found a few times. The chain combines TRBV6-2 or TRBV6-3 with TRBJ2-3; 7 bases fit TRBD1. This CDR3 has 15 amino acids. V shed 2 bases and J 4 bases; nucleotides not matched to a gene: 6. CDR1 MNHEY and CDR2 SVGEGT come from the germline V gene. CDR3 protein: CASSYVGTVADTQYF. The CDR3 coding sequence is TGTGCCAGCAGTTACGTCGGGACAGTGGCAGATACGCAGTATTTT.

A few counts support this clonotype. The V call is TRBV2, the J call TRBJ2-7, with unresolved D. The CDR3 runs 11 residues. Germline V gives CDR1 SNHLY, CDR2 FYNNEI. Trimming shortened V by 8 bases and J by 2 bases, and 7 bases separated the two germline ends. This CDR3 reads CASQVAYEQYF. As DNA, the CDR3 is TGTGCCAGCCAGGTCGCCTACGAGCAGTACTTC.

There are a few counts of this clonotype. This chain uses TRBV5-1 with TRBJ2-3; D not resolved. V lost 5 bases and J 6 bases, leaving 7 bases between the germline ends. Germline CDR1 SGHRS, CDR2 YFSETQ. This CDR3 contains 11 residues. The CDR3: CASRDGDTQYF. CDR3 in DNA: TGCGCCAGCAGGGACGGCGATACGCAGTATTTT.

The table lists this clonotype with a few counts. The CDR3 loop is CASSPRTYGNTIYF. The CDR3 DNA sequence: TGTGCCAGCAGCCCTCGGACGTATGGAAACACCATATATTTT. This chain joins TRBV11-2 and TRBJ1-3; no clear D. The CDR3 covers 14 residues. Germline loops: CDR1 SGHAT, CDR2 FQNNGV. V dropped 5 bases and J dropped 3 bases, with 11 bases sitting between them.

V and J are TRBV3-1 and TRBJ2-5, with 12 nucleotides matching TRBD2. Germline V gene sequence: CDR1 LGHDT, CDR2 YNNKEL (reference sequence). The CDR3 is 16 residues long. V gave up 6 bases and J gave up 3 bases; unmatched junction bases: 8. CDR3 residues: CASSPTRLAGEETQYF. The CDR3 DNA reads as TGTGCCAGCAGTCCTACTCGACTAGCGGGGGAAGAGACCCAGTACTTC.

In its sample, this clonotype was seen many times. The chain employs TRBV7-9 and TRBJ1-2, with D unclear. The CDR3 is 13 residues long. Germline lookup yields CDR1 SEHNR and CDR2 FQNEAQ (reference sequence). Trimming cost V 4 bases and J 6 bases, with 12 bases left between them. The CDR3 coding sequence is TGTGCCAGCAGCTCCGAGGGAGGCGATGGCTACACCTTC. Translation: CASSSEGGDGYTF. Looking up the rest from reference TRBV7-9 and TRBJ1-2 gives the full variable domain: DTGVSQNPRHKITKRGQNVTFRCDPISEHNRLYWYRQTLGQGPEFLTYFQNEAQLEKSRLLSDRFSAERPKGSFSTLEIQRTEQGDSAMYLCASSSEGGDGYTFGSGTRLTVV.

At least ten counts were recorded for this clonotype. The chain is built from TRBV5-6 and TRBJ2-5; D gene unclear. CDR1 is SGHDT and CDR2 is YYEEEE in the germline V gene. Trimming left V 1 base short and J 0 bases short, with 4 bases between. The CDR3 loop spans 13 amino acids. CDR3 bases: TGTGCCAGCAGCTTGTTCCACCAAGAGACCCAGTACTTC. Amino acids: CASSLFHQETQYF.

This clonotype was picked up many times. V is TRBV4-3 and J is TRBJ2-5; 10 bases fit TRBD2. The ends lost 8 bases at V and 0 bases at J; junction bases unmatched: 9. CDR1 is LGHNA and CDR2 is YSLEER in the germline V gene. The CDR3 has 16 amino acids. CDR3 DNA sequence: TGCGCCAGCGCCAGGGCTAGCGGGGGAAACCAAGAGACCCAGTACTTC. This codes for CASARASGGNQETQYF.

This sequence joins TRBV20-1 and TRBJ1-2, with D possibly TRBD1 on 5 matching bases. Germline loops: CDR1 DFQATT, CDR2 SNEGSKA (reference sequence). The length of the CDR3 is 13 residues. V dropped 1 base and J dropped 5 bases, with 11 bases sitting between them. CDR3 coding DNA: TGCAGTGCTAGAGTGGGAGGGGAATATGGCTACACCTTC. It translates to CSARVGGEYGYTF.